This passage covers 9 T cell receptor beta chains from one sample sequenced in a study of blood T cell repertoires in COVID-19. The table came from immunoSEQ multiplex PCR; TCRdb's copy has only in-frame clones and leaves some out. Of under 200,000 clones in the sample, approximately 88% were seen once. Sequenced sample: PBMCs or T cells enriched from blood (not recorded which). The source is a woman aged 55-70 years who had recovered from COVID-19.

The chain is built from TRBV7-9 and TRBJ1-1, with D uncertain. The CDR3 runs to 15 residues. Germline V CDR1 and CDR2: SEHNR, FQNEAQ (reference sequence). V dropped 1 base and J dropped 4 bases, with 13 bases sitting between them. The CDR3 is CASSLGPGGGTEAFF. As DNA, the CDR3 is TGTGCCAGCAGCTTAGGACCGGGCGGAGGCACTGAAGCTTTCTTT.

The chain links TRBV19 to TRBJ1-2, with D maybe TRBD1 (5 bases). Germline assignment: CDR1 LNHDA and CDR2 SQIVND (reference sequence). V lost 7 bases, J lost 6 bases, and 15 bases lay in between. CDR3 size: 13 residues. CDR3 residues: CASIGVHLNGYTF. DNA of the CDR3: TGTGCCAGTATAGGGGTCCACCTTAATGGCTACACCTTC. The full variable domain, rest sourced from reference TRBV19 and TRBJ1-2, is DGGITQSPKYLFRKEGQNVTLSCEQNLNHDAMYWYRQDPGQGLRLIYYSQIVNDFQKGDIAEGYSVSREKKESFPLTVTSAQKNPTAFYLCASIGVHLNGYTFGSGTRLTVV.

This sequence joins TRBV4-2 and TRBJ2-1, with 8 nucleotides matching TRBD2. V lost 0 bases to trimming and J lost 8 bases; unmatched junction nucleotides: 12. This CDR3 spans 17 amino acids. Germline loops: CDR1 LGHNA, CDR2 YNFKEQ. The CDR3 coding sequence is TGTGCCAGCAGCCAAGATCCCGGGACTAGTAGTCACTATGAGCAGTTCTTC. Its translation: CASSQDPGTSSHYEQFF.

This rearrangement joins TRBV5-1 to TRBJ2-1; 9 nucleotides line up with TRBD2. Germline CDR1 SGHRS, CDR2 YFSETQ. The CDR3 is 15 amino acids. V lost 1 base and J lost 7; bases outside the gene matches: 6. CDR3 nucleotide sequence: TGCGCCAGCAGCTTGCTTAGCGGGAGTTGGAATGAGCAGTTCTTC. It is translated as CASSLLSGSWNEQFF. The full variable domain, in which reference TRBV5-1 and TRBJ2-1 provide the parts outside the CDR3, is KAGVTQTPRYLIKTRGQQVTLSCSPISGHRSVSWYQQTPGQGLQFLFEYFSETQRNKGNFPGRFSGRQFSNSRSEMNVSTLELGDSALYLCASSLLSGSWNEQFFGPGTRLTVL.

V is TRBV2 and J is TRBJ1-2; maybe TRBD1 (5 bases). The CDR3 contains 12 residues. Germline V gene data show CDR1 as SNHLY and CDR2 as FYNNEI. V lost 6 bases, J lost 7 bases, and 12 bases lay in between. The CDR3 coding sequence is TGTGCCAGCAGCGGGGGGAACGTTGGCTACACCTTC. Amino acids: CASSGGNVGYTF.

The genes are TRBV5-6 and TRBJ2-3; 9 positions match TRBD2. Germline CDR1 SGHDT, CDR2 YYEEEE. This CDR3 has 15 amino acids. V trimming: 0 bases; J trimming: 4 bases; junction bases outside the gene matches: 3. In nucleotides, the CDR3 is TGTGCCAGCAGCTTGGGACTAGCGGCCCCAGATACGCAGTATTTT. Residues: CASSLGLAAPDTQYF.

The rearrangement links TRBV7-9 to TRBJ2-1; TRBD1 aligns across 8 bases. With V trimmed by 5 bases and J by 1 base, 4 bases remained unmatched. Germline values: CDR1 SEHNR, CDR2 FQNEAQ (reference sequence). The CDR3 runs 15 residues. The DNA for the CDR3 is TGTGCCAGCAGCGCACAGGGGGTTTCCTACAATGAGCAGTTCTTC. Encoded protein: CASSAQGVSYNEQFF.

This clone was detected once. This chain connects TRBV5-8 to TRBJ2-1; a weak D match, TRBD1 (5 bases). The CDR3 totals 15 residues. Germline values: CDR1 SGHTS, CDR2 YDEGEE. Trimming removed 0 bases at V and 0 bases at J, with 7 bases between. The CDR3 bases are TGTGCCAGCAGCTTGGAGGGGTACTCCTACAATGAGCAGTTCTTC. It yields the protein CASSLEGYSYNEQFF.

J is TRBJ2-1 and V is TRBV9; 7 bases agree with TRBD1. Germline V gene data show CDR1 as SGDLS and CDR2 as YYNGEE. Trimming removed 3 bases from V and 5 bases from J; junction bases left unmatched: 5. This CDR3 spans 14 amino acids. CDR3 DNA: TGTGCCAGCAGCGAGGGGGCCGAAAACAATGAGCAGTTCTTC. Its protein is CASSEGAENNEQFF.